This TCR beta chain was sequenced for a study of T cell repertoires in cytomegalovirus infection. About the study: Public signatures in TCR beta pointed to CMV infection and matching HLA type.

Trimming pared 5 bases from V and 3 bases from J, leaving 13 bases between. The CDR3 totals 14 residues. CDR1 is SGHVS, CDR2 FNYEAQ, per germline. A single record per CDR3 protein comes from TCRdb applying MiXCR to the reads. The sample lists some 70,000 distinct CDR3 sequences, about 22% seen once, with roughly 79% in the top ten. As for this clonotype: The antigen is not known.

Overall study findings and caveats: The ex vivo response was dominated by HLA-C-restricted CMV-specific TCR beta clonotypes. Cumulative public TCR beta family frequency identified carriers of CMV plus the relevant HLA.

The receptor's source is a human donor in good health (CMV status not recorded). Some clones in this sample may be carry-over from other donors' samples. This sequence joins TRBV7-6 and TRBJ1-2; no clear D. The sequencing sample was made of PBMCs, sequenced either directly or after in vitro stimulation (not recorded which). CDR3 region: CASSPRLEDYGYTF. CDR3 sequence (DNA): TGTGCCAGCAGCCCCCGATTGGAAGACTATGGCTACACCTTC.